This T cell receptor beta chain was sequenced in a study of T cell repertoires in cytomegalovirus infection. Across the whole study: The study used recently identified HLA-C-restricted and well-studied HLA-B-restricted CMV epitopes. Study results and caveats: The study identified carriers of CMV plus the relevant HLA from cumulative public TCR beta family frequency.

This CDR3 has 14 residues. In germline, CDR1 is MDHEN, CDR2 SYDVKM. V was clipped by 3 bases and J by 1 base, with 9 bases between them. This clonotype occurred many times. The target antigen is unknown. TCRdb itself ran the reads through MiXCR, one entry per CDR3 protein. This sample yields some 130,000 distinct CDR3 sequences, of which approximately 30% are seen a single time; around 50% belongs to the top ten. The genes are TRBV28 and TRBJ1-1; D might be TRBD1 (5 bases). The clonotype was recovered from a human donor in good health (CMV status not recorded). Some clones in this sample may be carry-over from other donors' samples. This specimen was CD8+ T cells from cultured PBMCs, taken from culture after CMV antigen stimulation. The CDR3 coding sequence is TGTGCCAGCAGTTTCTGGGGGGAGAACACTGAAGCTTTCTTT. Translating it yields CASSFWGENTEAFF.